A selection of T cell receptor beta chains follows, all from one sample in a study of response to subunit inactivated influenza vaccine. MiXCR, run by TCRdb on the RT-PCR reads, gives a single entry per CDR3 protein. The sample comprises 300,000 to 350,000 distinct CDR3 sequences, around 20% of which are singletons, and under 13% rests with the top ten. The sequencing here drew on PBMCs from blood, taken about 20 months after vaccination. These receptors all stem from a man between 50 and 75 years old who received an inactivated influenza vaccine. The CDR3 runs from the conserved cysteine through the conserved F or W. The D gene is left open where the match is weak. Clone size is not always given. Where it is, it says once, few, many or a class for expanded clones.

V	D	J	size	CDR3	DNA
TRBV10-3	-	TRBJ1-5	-	CAIGRRNYQPQHF	TGTGCCATCGGGAGGAGGAATTATCAGCCCCAGCATTTT
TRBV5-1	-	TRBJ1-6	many	CASSAGQGDNSPLHF	TGCGCCAGCAGCGCCGGTCAGGGCGATAATTCACCCCTCCACTTT
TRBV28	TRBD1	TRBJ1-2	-	CASSLLYRGTEVPTNYGYTF	TGTGCCAGCAGTTTATTATATAGGGGGACAGAAGTACCTACTAACTATGGCTACACCTTC
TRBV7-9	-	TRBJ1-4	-	CASSLATGFIGEKLFF	TGTGCCAGCAGCTTGGCCACAGGGTTCATTGGAGAAAAACTGTTTTTT
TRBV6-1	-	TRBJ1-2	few	CASTTGRVGANGYTF	TGTGCCAGCACCACGGGGCGGGTGGGAGCTAATGGCTACACCTTC
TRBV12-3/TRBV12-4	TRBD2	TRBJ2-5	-	CASSLWTSQETQYF	TGTGCCAGCAGTCTCTGGACTAGCCAAGAGACCCAGTACTTC
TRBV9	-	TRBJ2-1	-	CASSVEQTEQFF	TGTGCCAGCAGCGTAGAACAGACCGAGCAGTTCTTC
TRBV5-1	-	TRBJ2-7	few	CASSGPIRGTLGRQYF	TGCGCCAGCAGCGGACCTATAAGGGGGACCCTGGGGAGGCAGTACTTC
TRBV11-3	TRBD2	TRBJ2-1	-	CASSLETSGRSYNEQFF	TGTGCCAGCAGCTTAGAGACTAGCGGGAGGTCCTACAATGAGCAGTTCTTC
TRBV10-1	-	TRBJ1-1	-	CASSDKGMVTEAFF	TGCGCCAGCAGTGATAAGGGGATGGTGACTGAAGCTTTCTTT
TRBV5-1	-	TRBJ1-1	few	CASSENREAFF	TGCGCCAGCAGCGAGAACAGGGAAGCTTTCTTT